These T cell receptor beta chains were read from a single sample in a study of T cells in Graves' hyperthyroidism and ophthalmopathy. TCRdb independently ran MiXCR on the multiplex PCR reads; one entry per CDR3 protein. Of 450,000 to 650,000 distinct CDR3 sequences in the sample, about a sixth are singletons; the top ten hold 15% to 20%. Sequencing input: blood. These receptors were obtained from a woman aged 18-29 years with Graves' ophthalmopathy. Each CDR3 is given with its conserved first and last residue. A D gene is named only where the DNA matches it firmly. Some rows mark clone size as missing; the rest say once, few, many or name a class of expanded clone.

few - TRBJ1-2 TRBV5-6 TGTGCCAGCAGCTTGCCACAGGGATTTGATGGCTACACCTTC CASSLPQGFDGYTF
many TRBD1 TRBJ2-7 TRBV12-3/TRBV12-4 TGTGCCAGCAGAACGACAGGGCAGAGCTCCTACGAGCAGTACTTC CASRTTGQSSYEQYF
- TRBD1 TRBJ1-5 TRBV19 TGTGCCAGTACCGATACAGGGGGCGGGCAGCCCCAGCATTTT CASTDTGGGQPQHF
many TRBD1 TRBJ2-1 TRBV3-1 TGTGCCAGCAGCGGGACAGGTTTATACAATGAGCAGTTCTTC CASSGTGLYNEQFF
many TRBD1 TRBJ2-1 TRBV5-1 TGTGCCAGCAGTCCGACAGGGGGTAGTTACAATGAGCAGTTCTTC CASSPTGGSYNEQFF
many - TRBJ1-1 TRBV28 TGTGCCAGCAGTTTTTTCTCCATGGCCCACACTGAAGCTTTCTTT CASSFFSMAHTEAFF
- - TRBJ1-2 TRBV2 TGTGCCAGCAAGGGAGGCCAAGTACCCTCTAACTATGGCTACACCTTC CASKGGQVPSNYGYTF
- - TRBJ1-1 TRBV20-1 TGCAGTTTCTCCCTGGGGGAAGTGAACACTGAAGCTTTCTTT CSFSLGEVNTEAFF
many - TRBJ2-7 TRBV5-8 TGTGCCAGCACTCCTCTCGGGGGCGTCTACGAGCAGTACTTC CASTPLGGVYEQYF
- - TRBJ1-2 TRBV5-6 TGTGCCAGCAGCCCGGGGCCCTACGGGAACTATGGCTACACCTTC CASSPGPYGNYGYTF
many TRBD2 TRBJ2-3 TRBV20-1 TGCAGTGCTAGAGATATTGCAGCGGGAGGGAGGTCGGCCACAGATACGCAGTATTTT CSARDIAAGGRSATDTQYF
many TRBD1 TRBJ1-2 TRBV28 TGTGCCAGCAGTTTGTGGGACAGGGATTTGTGGGGCTACACCTTC CASSLWDRDLWGYTF
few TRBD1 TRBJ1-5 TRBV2 TGTGCCAGCAGTGTAGACAGGGGCTTTTCCGATAGCAATCAGCCCCAGCATTTT CASSVDRGFSDSNQPQHF
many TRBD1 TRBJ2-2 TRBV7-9 TGTGCCAGCAGCGCCCGACAGGGGAACACCGGGGAGCTGTTTTTT CASSARQGNTGELFF
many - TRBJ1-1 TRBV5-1 TGCGCCAGCAGCTTGGCTGGGACATACACTGAAGCTTTCTTT CASSLAGTYTEAFF
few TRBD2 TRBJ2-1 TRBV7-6 TGTGCCAGCAGCCCGTCGGGGGGGAGCTCCTACAATGAGCAGTTCTTC CASSPSGGSSYNEQFF
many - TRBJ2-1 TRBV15 TGTGCCACCAGCAATAGGGTGACCAATGAGCAGTTCTTC CATSNRVTNEQFF
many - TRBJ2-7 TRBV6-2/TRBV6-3 TGTGCCAGCAGTACCCTAAGAGGCTCCGAGCAGTACTTC CASSTLRGSEQYF
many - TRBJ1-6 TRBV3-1 TGTGCCAGCAGCCAAATTCAGGGCGCTAATTCACCCCTCCACTTT CASSQIQGANSPLHF
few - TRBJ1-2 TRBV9 TGTGCCAGCAGCGACGGGGGGACTAACTATGGCTACACCTTC CASSDGGTNYGYTF
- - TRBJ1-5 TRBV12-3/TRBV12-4 TGTGCCAGCAGTTTAAGCCGACAGCCCCAGCATTTT CASSLSRQPQHF
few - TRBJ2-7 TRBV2 TGTGCCAGCAGTGCGGAGTTAGGTACAGGGATCGAGCAGTACTTC CASSAELGTGIEQYF
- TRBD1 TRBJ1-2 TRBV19 TGTGCCAGTAGTCCGCACCGGGACAGGGGATATGGCTACACCTTC CASSPHRDRGYGYTF
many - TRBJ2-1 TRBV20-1 TGCAGTGCTAGGAGTCAGGGCCTTCGGAATGAGCAGTTCTTC CSARSQGLRNEQFF
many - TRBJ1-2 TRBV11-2 TGTGTCAGCAGGGCCGGAGGGGCTAACTATGGCTACACCTTC CVSRAGGANYGYTF
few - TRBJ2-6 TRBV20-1 TGCAGTTCCATCAGCTCTGGGGCCAACGTCCTGACTTTC CSSISSGANVLTF